Sequencing of this TCR beta chain was carried out in a study of T-cell memory formation after mild COVID-19. The CDR3 length is 15 residues. With 4 bases clipped from V and 2 bases from J, the junction kept 5 bases outside the gene matches. Germline V gene data show CDR1 as SGHRS and CDR2 as YFSETQ. One entry per CDR3 protein results from TCRdb running MiXCR on the 5' RACE reads. The table records under 550,000 distinct CDR3 sequences, around a sixth of them present only once. The rearrangement links TRBV5-1 to TRBJ2-7, with TRBD2 matching over 11 bases. The specimen sequenced was PBMCs or a T cell subset sorted from them (not recorded which). This TCR was sampled from an adult woman who had mild COVID-19 (a few samples of this study predate the infection). Cell type and time point are not known. CDR3: CASSRSSGGTYEQYF. CDR3 nucleotide sequence: TGCGCCAGCAGCCGTTCTAGCGGGGGGACCTACGAGCAGTACTTC.